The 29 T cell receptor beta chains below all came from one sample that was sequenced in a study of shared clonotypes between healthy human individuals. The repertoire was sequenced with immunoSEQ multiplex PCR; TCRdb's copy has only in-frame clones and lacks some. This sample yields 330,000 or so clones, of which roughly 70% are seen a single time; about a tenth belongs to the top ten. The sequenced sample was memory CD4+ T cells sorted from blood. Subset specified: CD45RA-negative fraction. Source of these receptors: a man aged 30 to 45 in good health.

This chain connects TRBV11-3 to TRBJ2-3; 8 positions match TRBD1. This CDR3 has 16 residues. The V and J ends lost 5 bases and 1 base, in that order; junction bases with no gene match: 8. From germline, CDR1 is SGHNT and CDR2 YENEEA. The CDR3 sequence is CASSHDRGRRTDTQYF. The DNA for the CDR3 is TGTGCCAGCAGCCACGACAGGGGTAGACGCACAGATACGCAGTATTTT.

The CDR3 here is CASSPTFSVPVGEQYF. In DNA, the CDR3 is TGTGCCAGCTCACCCACCTTCTCAGTACCCGTAGGGGAGCAGTACTTC. The rearrangement uses TRBV18 and TRBJ2-7; D is undetermined. Germline V gene lookup returns CDR1 KGHSH and CDR2 LQKENI. V was shortened by 3 bases and J by 7 bases, with 22 bases between the two germline ends. The CDR3 has 16 residues. Combining the CDR3 with reference TRBV18 and TRBJ2-7 gives the whole variable domain NAGVMQNPRHLVRRRGQEARLRCSPMKGHSHVYWYRQLPEEGLKFMVYLQKENIIDESGMPKERFSAEFPKEGPSILRIQQVVRGDSAAYFCASSPTFSVPVGEQYFGPGTRLTVT.

The chain's CDR3 is CSVDLGQSYGYTF. The CDR3 DNA sequence: TGCAGCGTTGATCTTGGGCAGAGCTATGGCTACACCTTC. This chain connects TRBV29-1 to TRBJ1-2, with unresolved D. The germline gives CDR1 SQVTM, CDR2 ANQGSEA. The CDR3 loop spans 13 amino acids. Trimming left V 3 bases short and J 4 bases short, with 12 bases between.

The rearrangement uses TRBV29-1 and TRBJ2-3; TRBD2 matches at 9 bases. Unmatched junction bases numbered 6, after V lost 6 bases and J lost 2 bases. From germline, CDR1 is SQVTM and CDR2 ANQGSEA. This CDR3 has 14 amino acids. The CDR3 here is CSVSGRTATDTQYF. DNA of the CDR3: TGCAGCGTAAGCGGGAGGACCGCCACAGATACGCAGTATTTT.

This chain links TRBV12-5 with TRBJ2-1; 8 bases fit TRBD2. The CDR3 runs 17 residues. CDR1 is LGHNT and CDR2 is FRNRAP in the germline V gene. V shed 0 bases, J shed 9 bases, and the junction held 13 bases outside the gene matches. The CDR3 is CASGLVELAGFVSEQFF. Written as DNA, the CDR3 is TGTGCTAGTGGTTTGGTCGAGCTAGCGGGCTTTGTCAGTGAGCAGTTCTTC.

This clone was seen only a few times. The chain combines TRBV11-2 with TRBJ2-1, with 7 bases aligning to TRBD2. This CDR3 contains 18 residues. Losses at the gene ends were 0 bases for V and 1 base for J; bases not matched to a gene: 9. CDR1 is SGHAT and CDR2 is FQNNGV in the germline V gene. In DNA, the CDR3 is TGTGCCAGCAGCTTAGATTATAGCGGGTGGGATTCCTACAATGAGCAGTTCTTC. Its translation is CASSLDYSGWDSYNEQFF.

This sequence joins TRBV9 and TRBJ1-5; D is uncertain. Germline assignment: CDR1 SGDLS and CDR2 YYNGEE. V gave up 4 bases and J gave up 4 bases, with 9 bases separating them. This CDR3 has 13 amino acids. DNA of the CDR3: TGTGCCAGCAGCTCCCGGATTAATCAGCCCCAGCATTTT. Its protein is CASSSRINQPQHF. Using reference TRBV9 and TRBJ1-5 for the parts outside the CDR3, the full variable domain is DSGVTQTPKHLITATGQRVTLRCSPRSGDLSVYWYQQSLDQGLQFLIQYYNGEERAKGNILERFSAQQFPDLHSELNLSSLELGDSALYFCASSSRINQPQHFGDGTRLSIL.

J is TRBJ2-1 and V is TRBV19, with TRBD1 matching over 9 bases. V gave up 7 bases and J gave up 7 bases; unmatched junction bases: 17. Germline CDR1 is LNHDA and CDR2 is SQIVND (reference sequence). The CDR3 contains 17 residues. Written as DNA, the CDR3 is TGTGCCAGTACCCCAACGGGATACGGACAGGGGTTTAATGAGCAGTTCTTC. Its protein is CASTPTGYGQGFNEQFF.

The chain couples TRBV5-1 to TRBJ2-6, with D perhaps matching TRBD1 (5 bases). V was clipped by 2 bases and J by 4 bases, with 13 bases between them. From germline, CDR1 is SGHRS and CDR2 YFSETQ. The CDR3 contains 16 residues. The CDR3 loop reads CASSFGPGSGANVLTF. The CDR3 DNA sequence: TGCGCCAGCAGCTTTGGCCCAGGGTCCGGGGCCAACGTCCTGACTTTC. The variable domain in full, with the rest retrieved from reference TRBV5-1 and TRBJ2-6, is KAGVTQTPRYLIKTRGQQVTLSCSPISGHRSVSWYQQTPGQGLQFLFEYFSETQRNKGNFPGRFSGRQFSNSRSEMNVSTLELGDSALYLCASSFGPGSGANVLTFGAGSRLTVL.

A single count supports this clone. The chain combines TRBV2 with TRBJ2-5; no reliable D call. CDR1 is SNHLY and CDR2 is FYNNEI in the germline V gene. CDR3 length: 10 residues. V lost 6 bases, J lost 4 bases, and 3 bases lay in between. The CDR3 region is CASRAETQYF. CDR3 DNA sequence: TGTGCCAGCAGGGCAGAGACCCAGTACTTC.

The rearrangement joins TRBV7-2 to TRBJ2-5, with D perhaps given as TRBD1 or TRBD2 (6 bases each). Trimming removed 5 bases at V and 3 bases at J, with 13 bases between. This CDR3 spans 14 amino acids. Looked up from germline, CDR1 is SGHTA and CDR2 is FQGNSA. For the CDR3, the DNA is TGTGCCAGCAGCCAAGTTAGGGGGGAAGAGACCCAGTACTTC. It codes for CASSQVRGEETQYF.

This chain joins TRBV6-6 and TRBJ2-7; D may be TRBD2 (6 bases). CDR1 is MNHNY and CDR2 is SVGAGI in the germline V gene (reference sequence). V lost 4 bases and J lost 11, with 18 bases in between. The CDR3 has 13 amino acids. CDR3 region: CASSSRLQTREYF. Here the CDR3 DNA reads TGTGCCAGCAGTTCCCGACTGCAGACTAGGGAGTACTTC.

CDR3 region: CAISGGLGFPLMNTEAFF. The DNA for the CDR3 is TGTGCCATCAGTGGGGGGTTAGGGTTCCCCTTAATGAACACTGAAGCTTTCTTT. V and J are TRBV10-3 and TRBJ1-1; D perhaps matches TRBD1 (5 bases). V lost 4 bases and J lost 0, with 21 bases in between. The CDR3 contains 18 residues. Per the germline V gene, CDR1 is ENHRY and CDR2 is SYGVKD.

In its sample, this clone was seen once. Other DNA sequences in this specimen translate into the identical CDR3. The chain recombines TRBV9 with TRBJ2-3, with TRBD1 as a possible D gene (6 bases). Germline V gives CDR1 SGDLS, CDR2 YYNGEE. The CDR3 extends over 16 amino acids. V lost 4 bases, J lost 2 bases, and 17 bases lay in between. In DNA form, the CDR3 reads TGTGCCAGCAGCCGTCAGACAGGAAACCCCACAGATACGCAGTATTTT. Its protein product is CASSRQTGNPTDTQYF.

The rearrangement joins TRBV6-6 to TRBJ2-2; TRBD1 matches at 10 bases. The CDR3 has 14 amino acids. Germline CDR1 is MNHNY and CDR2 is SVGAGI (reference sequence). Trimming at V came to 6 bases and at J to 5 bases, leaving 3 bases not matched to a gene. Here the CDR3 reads CASSQDRGTGELFF. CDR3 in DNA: TGTGCCAGCAGCCAGGACAGGGGGACCGGGGAGCTGTTTTTT.

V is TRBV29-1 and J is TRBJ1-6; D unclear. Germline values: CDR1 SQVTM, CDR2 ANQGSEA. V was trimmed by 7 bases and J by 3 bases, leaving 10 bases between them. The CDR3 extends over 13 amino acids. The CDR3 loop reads CSAADNYNSPLHF. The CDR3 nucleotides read TGCAGCGCTGCGGATAACTATAATTCACCCCTCCACTTT. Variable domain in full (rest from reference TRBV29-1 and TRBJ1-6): SAVISQKPSRDICQRGTSLTIQCQVDSQVTMMFWYRQQPGQSLTLIATANQGSEATYESGFVIDKFPISRPNLTFSTLTVSNMSPEDSSIYLCSAADNYNSPLHFGNGTRLTVT.

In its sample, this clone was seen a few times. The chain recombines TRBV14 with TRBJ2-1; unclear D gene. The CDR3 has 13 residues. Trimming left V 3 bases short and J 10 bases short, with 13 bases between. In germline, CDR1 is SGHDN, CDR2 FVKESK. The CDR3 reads CASSQVVWGEQFF. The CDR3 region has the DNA TGTGCCAGCAGCCAGGTCGTGTGGGGAGAGCAGTTCTTC.

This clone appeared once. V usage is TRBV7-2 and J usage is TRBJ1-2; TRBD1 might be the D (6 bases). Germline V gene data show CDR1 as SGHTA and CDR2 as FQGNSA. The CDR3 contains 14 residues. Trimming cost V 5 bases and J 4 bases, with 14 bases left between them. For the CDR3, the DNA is TGTGCCAGCAGCGAACGGACAGCTTCCTATGGCTACACCTTC. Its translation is CASSERTASYGYTF.

In nucleotides, the CDR3 is TGCGCCAGCAGTGATCAGAACAGGGCTTTCTTT. Amino acids: CASSDQNRAFF. The chain is built from TRBV5-1 and TRBJ1-1; tentative D call: TRBD1 (5 bases). This CDR3 spans 11 amino acids. The germline V gene encodes CDR1 SGHRS and CDR2 YFSETQ. Deletions cut 5 bases from V and 11 bases from J, with 13 bases between. Looking up the rest from reference TRBV5-1 and TRBJ1-1 gives the full variable domain: KAGVTQTPRYLIKTRGQQVTLSCSPISGHRSVSWYQQTPGQGLQFLFEYFSETQRNKGNFPGRFSGRQFSNSRSEMNVSTLELGDSALYLCASSDQNRAFFGQGTRLTVV.

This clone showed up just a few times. The CDR3 DNA sequence: TGTGCCAGCAGATCACCTCAAGGCCACGAGCAGTACTTC. Translated, it gives CASRSPQGHEQYF. The rearrangement uses TRBV6-6 and TRBJ2-7; unclear D gene. In germline, CDR1 is MNHNY, CDR2 SVGAGI (reference sequence). The CDR3 extends over 13 amino acids. Between the trimmed V and J ends, which lost 6 bases and 5 bases, there was a span of 14 bases.

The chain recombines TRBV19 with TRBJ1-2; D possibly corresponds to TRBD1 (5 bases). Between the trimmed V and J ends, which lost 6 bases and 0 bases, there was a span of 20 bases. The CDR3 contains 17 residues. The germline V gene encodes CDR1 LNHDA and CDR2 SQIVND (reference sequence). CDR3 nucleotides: TGTGCCAGTAGCCACATTCGGGGCGGAACAGCTAACTATGGCTACACCTTC. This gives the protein CASSHIRGGTANYGYTF.

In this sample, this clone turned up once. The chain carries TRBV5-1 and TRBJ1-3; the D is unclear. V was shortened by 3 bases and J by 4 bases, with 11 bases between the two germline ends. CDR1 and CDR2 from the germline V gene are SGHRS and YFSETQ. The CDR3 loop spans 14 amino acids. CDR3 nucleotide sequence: TGCGCCAGCAGCTACTCGGGGAACGGAAACACCATATATTTT. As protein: CASSYSGNGNTIYF.

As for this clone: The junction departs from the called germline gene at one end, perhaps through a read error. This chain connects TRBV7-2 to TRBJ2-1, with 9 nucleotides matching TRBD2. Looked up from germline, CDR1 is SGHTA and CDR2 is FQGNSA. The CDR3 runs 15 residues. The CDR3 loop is CASSLAGRSYNEQFF. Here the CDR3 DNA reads TGTGCCAGCAGCCTAGCGGGAAGGTCCTACAATGAGCAGTTCTTC.

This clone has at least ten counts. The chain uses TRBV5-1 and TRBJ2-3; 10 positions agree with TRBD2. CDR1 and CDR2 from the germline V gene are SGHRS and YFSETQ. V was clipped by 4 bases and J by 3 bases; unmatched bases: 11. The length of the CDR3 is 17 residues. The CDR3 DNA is TGCGCCAGCAGCCCCCTGGTCGGGACTAGCGCGACAGATACGCAGTATTTT. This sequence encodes CASSPLVGTSATDTQYF.

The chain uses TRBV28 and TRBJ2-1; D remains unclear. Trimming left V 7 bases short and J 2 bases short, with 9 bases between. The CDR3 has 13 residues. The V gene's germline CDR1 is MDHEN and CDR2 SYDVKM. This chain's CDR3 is CASTLDPYNEQFF. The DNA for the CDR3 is TGTGCCAGCACCTTAGACCCCTACAATGAGCAGTTCTTC.

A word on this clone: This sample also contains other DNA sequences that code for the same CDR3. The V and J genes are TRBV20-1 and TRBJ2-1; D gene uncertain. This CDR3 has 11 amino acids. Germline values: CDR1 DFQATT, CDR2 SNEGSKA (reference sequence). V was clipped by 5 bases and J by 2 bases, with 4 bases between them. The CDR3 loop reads CSADTYNEQFF. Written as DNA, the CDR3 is TGCAGTGCTGACACCTACAATGAGCAGTTCTTC.

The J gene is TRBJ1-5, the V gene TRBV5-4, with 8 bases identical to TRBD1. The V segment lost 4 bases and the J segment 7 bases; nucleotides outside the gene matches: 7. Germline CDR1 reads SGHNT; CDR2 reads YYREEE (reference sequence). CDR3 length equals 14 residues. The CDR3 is CASSIGQGDQPQHF. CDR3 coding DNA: TGTGCCAGCAGCATCGGACAGGGCGACCAGCCCCAGCATTTT.

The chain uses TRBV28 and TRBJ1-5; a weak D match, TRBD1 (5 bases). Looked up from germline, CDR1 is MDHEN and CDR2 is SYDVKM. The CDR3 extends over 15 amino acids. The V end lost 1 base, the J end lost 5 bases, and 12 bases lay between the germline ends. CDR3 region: CASSLFGTTHQPQHF. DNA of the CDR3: TGTGCCAGCAGTTTATTCGGGACTACCCATCAGCCCCAGCATTTT.

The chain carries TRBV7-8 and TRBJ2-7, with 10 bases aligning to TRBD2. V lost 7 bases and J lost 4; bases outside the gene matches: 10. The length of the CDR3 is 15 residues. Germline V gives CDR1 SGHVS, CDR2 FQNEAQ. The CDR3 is CASTGTGLAMYEQYF. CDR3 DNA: TGTGCCAGCACCGGAACGGGACTAGCGATGTACGAGCAGTACTTC.